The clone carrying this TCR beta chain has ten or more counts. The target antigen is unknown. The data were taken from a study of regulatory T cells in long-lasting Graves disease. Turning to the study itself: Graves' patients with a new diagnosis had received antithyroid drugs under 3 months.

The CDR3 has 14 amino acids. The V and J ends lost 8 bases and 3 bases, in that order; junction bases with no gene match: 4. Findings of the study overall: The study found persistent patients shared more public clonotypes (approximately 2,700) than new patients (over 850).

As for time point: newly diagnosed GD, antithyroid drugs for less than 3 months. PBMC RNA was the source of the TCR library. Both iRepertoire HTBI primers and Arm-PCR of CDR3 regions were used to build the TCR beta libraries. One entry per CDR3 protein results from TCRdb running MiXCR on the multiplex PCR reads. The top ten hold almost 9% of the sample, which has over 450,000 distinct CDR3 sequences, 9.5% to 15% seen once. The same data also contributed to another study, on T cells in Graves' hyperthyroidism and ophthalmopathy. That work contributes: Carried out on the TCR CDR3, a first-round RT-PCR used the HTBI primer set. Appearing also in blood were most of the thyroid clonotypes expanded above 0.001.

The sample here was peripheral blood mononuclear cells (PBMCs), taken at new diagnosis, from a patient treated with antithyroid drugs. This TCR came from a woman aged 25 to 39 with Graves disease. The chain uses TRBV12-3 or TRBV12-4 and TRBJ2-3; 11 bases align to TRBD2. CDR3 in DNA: TGTGCCAGCTGTAGCGGGAGGGCGACAGATACGCAGTATTTT. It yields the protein CASCSGRATDTQYF.